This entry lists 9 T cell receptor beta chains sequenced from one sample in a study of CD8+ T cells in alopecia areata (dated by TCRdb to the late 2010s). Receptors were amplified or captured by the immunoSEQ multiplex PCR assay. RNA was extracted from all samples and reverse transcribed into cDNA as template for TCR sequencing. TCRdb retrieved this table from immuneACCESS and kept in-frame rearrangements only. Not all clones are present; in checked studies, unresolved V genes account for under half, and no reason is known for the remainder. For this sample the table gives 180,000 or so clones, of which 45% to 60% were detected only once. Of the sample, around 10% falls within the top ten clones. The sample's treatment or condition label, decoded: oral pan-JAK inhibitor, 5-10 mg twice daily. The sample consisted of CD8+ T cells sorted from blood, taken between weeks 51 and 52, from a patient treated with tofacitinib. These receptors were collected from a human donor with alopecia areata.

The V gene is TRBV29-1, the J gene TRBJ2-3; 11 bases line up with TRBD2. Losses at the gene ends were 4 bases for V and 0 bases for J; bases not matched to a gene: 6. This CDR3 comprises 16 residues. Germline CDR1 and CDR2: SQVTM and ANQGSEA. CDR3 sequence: CSVGGLADSSTDTQYF. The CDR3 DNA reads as TGCAGCGTTGGGGGACTAGCGGATTCTAGCACAGATACGCAGTATTTT.

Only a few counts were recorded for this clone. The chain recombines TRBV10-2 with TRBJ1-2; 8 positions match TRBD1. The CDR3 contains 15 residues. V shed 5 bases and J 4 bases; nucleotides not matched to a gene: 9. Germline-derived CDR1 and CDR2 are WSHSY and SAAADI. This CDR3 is CASSYTGTGPYGYTF. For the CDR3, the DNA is TGCGCCAGCAGTTATACCGGGACAGGACCCTATGGCTACACCTTC.

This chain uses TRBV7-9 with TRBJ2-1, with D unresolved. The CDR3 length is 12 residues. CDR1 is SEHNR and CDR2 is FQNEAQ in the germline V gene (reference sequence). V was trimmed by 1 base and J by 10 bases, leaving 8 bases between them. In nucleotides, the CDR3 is TGTGCCAGCAGCTTAGGTGGGTTAGAGCAGTTCTTC. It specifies CASSLGGLEQFF.

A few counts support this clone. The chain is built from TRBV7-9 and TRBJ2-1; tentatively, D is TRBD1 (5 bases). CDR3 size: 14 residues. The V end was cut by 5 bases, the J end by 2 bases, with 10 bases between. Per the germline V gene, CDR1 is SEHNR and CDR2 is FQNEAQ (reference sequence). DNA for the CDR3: TGTGCCAGCAGCGCGACAGAGACCTACAATGAGCAGTTCTTC. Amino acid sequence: CASSATETYNEQFF.

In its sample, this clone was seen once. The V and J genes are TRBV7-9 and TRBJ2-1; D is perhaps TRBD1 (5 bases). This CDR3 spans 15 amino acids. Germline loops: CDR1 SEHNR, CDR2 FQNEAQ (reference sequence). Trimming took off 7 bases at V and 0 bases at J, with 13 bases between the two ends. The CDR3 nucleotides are TGTGCCAGCACCGAACCCAGGGTCTCCTACAATGAGCAGTTCTTC. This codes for CASTEPRVSYNEQFF.

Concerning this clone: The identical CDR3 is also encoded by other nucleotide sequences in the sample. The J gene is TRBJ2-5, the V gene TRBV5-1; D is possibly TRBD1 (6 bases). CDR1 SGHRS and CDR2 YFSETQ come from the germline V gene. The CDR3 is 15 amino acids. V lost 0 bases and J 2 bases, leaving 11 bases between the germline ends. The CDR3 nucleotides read TGCGCCAGCAGCTTGGTGACAGGAGAACAAGAGACCCAGTACTTC. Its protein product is CASSLVTGEQETQYF.

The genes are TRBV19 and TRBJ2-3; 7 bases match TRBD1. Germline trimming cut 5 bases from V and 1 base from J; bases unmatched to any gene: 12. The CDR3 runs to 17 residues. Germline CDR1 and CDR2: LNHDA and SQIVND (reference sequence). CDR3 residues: CASSRFTGEYGTDTQYF. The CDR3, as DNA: TGTGCCAGTAGTCGCTTCACAGGGGAGTATGGCACAGATACGCAGTATTTT.

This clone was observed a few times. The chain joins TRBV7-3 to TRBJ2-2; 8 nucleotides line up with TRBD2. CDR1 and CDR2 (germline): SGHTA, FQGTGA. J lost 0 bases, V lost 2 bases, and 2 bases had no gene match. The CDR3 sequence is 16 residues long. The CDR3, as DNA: TGTGCCAGCAGCTTAGTTAGCGGGGCGAACACCGGGGAGCTGTTTTTT. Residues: CASSLVSGANTGELFF.

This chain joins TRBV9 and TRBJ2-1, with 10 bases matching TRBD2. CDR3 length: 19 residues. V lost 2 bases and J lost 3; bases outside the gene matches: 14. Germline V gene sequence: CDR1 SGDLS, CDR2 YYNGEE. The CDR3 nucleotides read TGTGCCAGCAGCGTGGGGGCTAGCGGGGGACCCAAGCTCTACAATGAGCAGTTCTTC. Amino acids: CASSVGASGGPKLYNEQFF. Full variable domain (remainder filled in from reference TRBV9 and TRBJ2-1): DSGVTQTPKHLITATGQRVTLRCSPRSGDLSVYWYQQSLDQGLQFLIQYYNGEERAKGNILERFSAQQFPDLHSELNLSSLELGDSALYFCASSVGASGGPKLYNEQFFGPGTRLTVL.